These T cell receptor beta chains were read from a single sample in a study of blood T cell repertoires in COVID-19. This table comes from immunoSEQ multiplex PCR, and its TCRdb copy is limited to in-frame clones, with some not included. The table lists roughly 320,000 clones, about 88% of them singletons. The sample consisted of peripheral blood. These receptors were collected from a man between 65 and 85 years old with acute or convalescent COVID-19. CDR3s include the opening cysteine and the closing phenylalanine or tryptophan. The D gene is left open where the match is weak. Clone size is shown for a subset of rows, as once, few, many or a class of expanded clone.

TGTGCCATCAGTCCACAGGGGGAGAACACTGAAGCTTTCTTT	CAISPQGENTEAFF	TRBJ1-1	NA	TRBD1	TRBV10-3
TGTGCCAGCAGCCTGAGGGGGGGCCAAGAGACCCAGTACTTC	CASSLRGGQETQYF	TRBJ2-5	NA	NA	TRBV5-4
TGTGCCAGCAGCGTACTAAGCTCTGGAAACACCATATATTTT	CASSVLSSGNTIYF	TRBJ1-3	NA	NA	TRBV9
TGTGCCAGCAGTGCGGAATGGGGACAGGAAGCTTTCTTT	CASSAEWGQEAFF	TRBJ1-1	NA	TRBD1	TRBV6-4
TGTGCCAGCAGCTTAACCCAGGGGGAGACCCAGTACTTC	CASSLTQGETQYF	TRBJ2-5	NA	NA	TRBV7-3
TGTGCCAGCAGCCGGATGACGTCAGGGGAGCAGTACTTC	CASSRMTSGEQYF	TRBJ2-7	few	NA	TRBV4-2
TGTGCCAGCAGTTACTCGGCGGGACAGATTAGCAATCAGCCCCAGCATTTT	CASSYSAGQISNQPQHF	TRBJ1-5	NA	TRBD1	TRBV6-2/TRBV6-3
TGCGCCAGCAGCTTGGACGCAGTCCGAGCCAAAAACATTCAGTACTTC	CASSLDAVRAKNIQYF	TRBJ2-4	NA	NA	TRBV5-1
TGTGCCAGCAGTGGGCGGTGGGGGGGCCTCTACGAGCAGTACTTC	CASSGRWGGLYEQYF	TRBJ2-7	NA	NA	TRBV2
TGTGCCAGCAGCCAAGGGACTAGCGGGAGCTGGGGCACAGATACGCAGTATTTT	CASSQGTSGSWGTDTQYF	TRBJ2-3	NA	TRBD2	TRBV4-2
TGTGCCAGCTCACCTTCAAGGAGGACAGGGGATGAGCAGTTCTTC	CASSPSRRTGDEQFF	TRBJ2-1	NA	TRBD1	TRBV18
TGTGCCAGTAGTATCCCTCAGGGCGGGAGGGAGGAGGGAGAGACCCAGTACTTC	CASSIPQGGREEGETQYF	TRBJ2-5	once	TRBD2	TRBV19
TGCGCCAGCAGCTTGGGGGACAGGGGGTTAAGCGAAAAGTCCTACGAGCAGTACTTC	CASSLGDRGLSEKSYEQYF	TRBJ2-7	NA	TRBD1	TRBV5-1
TGTGCCAGCAGTTCCTCCAGCGGGAGGGCCTCCTACGAGCAGTACTTC	CASSSSSGRASYEQYF	TRBJ2-7	NA	TRBD2	TRBV28
TGCGCCAGCAGCTATCAGGGTCGCGATGAGCAGTTCTTC	CASSYQGRDEQFF	TRBJ2-1	NA	NA	TRBV4-3
TGTGCCAGCAGTCACGGGACTCCCGACGAGCAGTACTTC	CASSHGTPDEQYF	TRBJ2-7	medium-sized	NA	TRBV27
TGTGCCAGCAGTTACTCCGGGACAGGGCCCTACGAGCAGTACTTC	CASSYSGTGPYEQYF	TRBJ2-7	NA	TRBD1	TRBV6-5
TGCGCCAGCAGCTCCCCTAGCGGCCCCACCTACGAGCAGTACTTC	CASSSPSGPTYEQYF	TRBJ2-7	NA	TRBD2	TRBV5-1
TGCGCCAGCAGCCAAGACTCCAGGGAGGGTGGCTACACCTTC	CASSQDSREGGYTF	TRBJ1-2	NA	NA	TRBV4-3
TGTGCCAGCAGCCAAGATAGGCCAGGAACTGGGACCGGGGAGCTGTTTTTT	CASSQDRPGTGTGELFF	TRBJ2-2	NA	NA	TRBV4-2
TGCGCCAGCAGCCAAGAAGTACGAGGGGAGCAGTTCTTC	CASSQEVRGEQFF	TRBJ2-1	NA	NA	TRBV4-3
TGTGCCAGCAGATGGACAGGGGGAAACACCATATATTTT	CASRWTGGNTIYF	TRBJ1-3	NA	TRBD1	TRBV28
TGTGCCAGCAGTGCGACTAGCAGAGAGACCCAGTACTTC	CASSATSRETQYF	TRBJ2-5	NA	TRBD2	TRBV28
TGTGCCAGCAGCTTAGTTACAGGGGGGCGATCACCCCTCCACTTT	CASSLVTGGRSPLHF	TRBJ1-6	once	TRBD1	TRBV7-2
TGTGCCAGCAGCGTAGACCCGGGTGCGAACACTGAAGCTTTCTTT	CASSVDPGANTEAFF	TRBJ1-1	NA	NA	TRBV9
TGTGCCAGCAGCTTAAGGCAGATTTTGGGACTTAGTTCCGCCGGGGAGCTGTTTTTT	CASSLRQILGLSSAGELFF	TRBJ2-2	NA	NA	TRBV7-2
TGTGCCAGCAGCTCTGACAGGGGGCTTGGGTCACCCCTCCACTTT	CASSSDRGLGSPLHF	TRBJ1-6	NA	TRBD1	TRBV7-2
TGTGCCAGCAGCTTAACGGGAACAGGGTACAACGAGCAGTACTTC	CASSLTGTGYNEQYF	TRBJ2-7	NA	NA	TRBV7-9
TGTGCCAGCAGCCAAGTAGATCTCCACGAGCAGTACTTC	CASSQVDLHEQYF	TRBJ2-7	NA	NA	TRBV14
TGTGCCAGCACCCCAGGACAGACAGATACGCAGTATTTT	CASTPGQTDTQYF	TRBJ2-3	NA	NA	TRBV2
TGTGCCAGCAGCCAACAAGCGGGAGTCTACGAGCAGTACTTC	CASSQQAGVYEQYF	TRBJ2-7	NA	TRBD2	TRBV3-1/TRBV3-2
TGTGCCAGCAGTTACGCCAGGGGTGGTGGCTACACCTTC	CASSYARGGGYTF	TRBJ1-2	NA	NA	TRBV6-5
TGTGCCAGCAGTTACGGTTCCGGGTTTAATGAAAAACTGTTTTTT	CASSYGSGFNEKLFF	TRBJ1-4	NA	NA	TRBV6-5
TGTGCCAGCAGCACCGATACAGGGACTTCACCCCTCCACTTT	CASSTDTGTSPLHF	TRBJ1-6	once	NA	TRBV9
TGTGCCTGGAGCAAAACGGGGGTCAATGAGCAGTTCTTC	CAWSKTGVNEQFF	TRBJ2-1	NA	NA	TRBV30
TGTGCCTGGAGTGGTGGCCCCGGGGGAAACACCATATATTTT	CAWSGGPGGNTIYF	TRBJ1-3	once	NA	TRBV30
TGTGCCAGCAGTTACTCCGACAGGGGCTACGAGCAGTACTTC	CASSYSDRGYEQYF	TRBJ2-7	NA	TRBD1	TRBV6-6
TGTGCCAGCAGTGATCGGCAGAGGGAGACCCAGTACTTC	CASSDRQRETQYF	TRBJ2-5	NA	NA	TRBV2
TGTGCCAGCAGTGAAACTCGGCGACTAGCGGGATGGTACAATGAGCAGTTCTTC	CASSETRRLAGWYNEQFF	TRBJ2-1	NA	TRBD2	TRBV6-1
TGTGCCAGCAGCTTAACTAGTATAGCCGGGGAGCTGTTTTTT	CASSLTSIAGELFF	TRBJ2-2	NA	NA	TRBV7-2
TGCAGTGCTAGTGCTCGGGACAGACCCAATAATTCACCCCTCCACTTT	CSASARDRPNNSPLHF	TRBJ1-6	NA	TRBD1	TRBV20-1
TGTGCCAGCAGCTTAGGGTCTAAAGGGGAGCTGTTTTTT	CASSLGSKGELFF	TRBJ2-2	NA	NA	TRBV11-1
TGTGCCAGCAGCGGCGGGGGCTACACCTTC	CASSGGGYTF	TRBJ1-2	NA	NA	TRBV6-5
TGTGCCAGCAGCTTAGCGGCCTACTGGGCGGATACGCAGTATTTT	CASSLAAYWADTQYF	TRBJ2-3	NA	NA	TRBV7-2
TGCAGTGCTAGTTTCGGACAGGGGAATGGCTACACCTTC	CSASFGQGNGYTF	TRBJ1-2	NA	TRBD1	TRBV20-1
TGTGCCAGCAGCTTGACAGGTTCCTACGAGCAGTACTTC	CASSLTGSYEQYF	TRBJ2-7	NA	NA	TRBV13
TGTGCCAGCAGCGACAGCTATGGCTACACCTTC	CASSDSYGYTF	TRBJ1-2	NA	NA	TRBV6-5
TGCGCCAGCAGCTTCACTAGCGGCTCCTACAATGAGCAGTTCTTC	CASSFTSGSYNEQFF	TRBJ2-1	NA	TRBD2	TRBV5-1
TGTGCCAGCAGGGAAACGGGACAGGAATTTTACGAGCAGTACTTC	CASRETGQEFYEQYF	TRBJ2-7	once	TRBD1	TRBV3-1/TRBV3-2
TGCAGCGTATTAGCGGGGTCCACCTACGAGCAGTACTTC	CSVLAGSTYEQYF	TRBJ2-7	NA	TRBD2	TRBV29-1
TGTGCCAGCTCACCAAGGACAGAGAACTATGGCTACACCTTC	CASSPRTENYGYTF	TRBJ1-2	NA	NA	TRBV18
TGTGCCAGCAGTCCCCCATTTGGGGAGCTGTTTTTT	CASSPPFGELFF	TRBJ2-2	NA	NA	TRBV6-2/TRBV6-3
TGCGCCAGCAGCTTGGACCTACTTTCCTACGAGCAGTACTTC	CASSLDLLSYEQYF	TRBJ2-7	NA	NA	TRBV5-1
TGTGCCAGCAGCGTGAGGCCCGGGACAAGAACAGATACGCAGTATTTT	CASSVRPGTRTDTQYF	TRBJ2-3	few	NA	TRBV9
TGTGCCAGCAAGGGCCTTGGACAGGTCTACGAGCAGTACTTC	CASKGLGQVYEQYF	TRBJ2-7	NA	TRBD1	TRBV6-5